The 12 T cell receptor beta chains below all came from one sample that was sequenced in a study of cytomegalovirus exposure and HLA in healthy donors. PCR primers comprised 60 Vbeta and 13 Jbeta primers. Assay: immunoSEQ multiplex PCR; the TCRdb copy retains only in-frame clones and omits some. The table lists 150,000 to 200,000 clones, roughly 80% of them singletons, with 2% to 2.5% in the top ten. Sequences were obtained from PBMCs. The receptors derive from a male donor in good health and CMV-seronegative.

CDR3 bases: TGTGCCAGCAGCCTCGGACTAGCGGGGGGCAATGAGCAGTTCTTC. Translated, it gives CASSLGLAGGNEQFF. The J gene is TRBJ2-1, the V gene TRBV11-2; the match to TRBD2 covers 14 bases. Germline V gene data show CDR1 as SGHAT and CDR2 as FQNNGV. This CDR3 is built from 15 residues. V lost 5 bases and J lost 6; bases outside the gene matches: 3.

CDR3 bases: TGTGCCAGCTCACCCCCGGACAGTTTCTCTGGCTACACCTTC. Amino acids: CASSPPDSFSGYTF. This chain joins TRBV18 and TRBJ1-2; D is possibly TRBD1 (6 bases). Between the trimmed V and J ends, which lost 3 bases and 7 bases, there was a span of 15 bases. Germline lookup yields CDR1 KGHSH and CDR2 LQKENI. The CDR3 consists of 14 residues.

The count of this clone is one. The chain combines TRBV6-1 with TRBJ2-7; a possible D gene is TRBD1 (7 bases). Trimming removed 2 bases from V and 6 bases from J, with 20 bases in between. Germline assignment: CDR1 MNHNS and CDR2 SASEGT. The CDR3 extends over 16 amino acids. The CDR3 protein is CASSERGLGLLSEQYF. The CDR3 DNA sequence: TGTGCCAGCAGTGAAAGGGGGCTGGGACTCTTATCCGAGCAGTACTTC.

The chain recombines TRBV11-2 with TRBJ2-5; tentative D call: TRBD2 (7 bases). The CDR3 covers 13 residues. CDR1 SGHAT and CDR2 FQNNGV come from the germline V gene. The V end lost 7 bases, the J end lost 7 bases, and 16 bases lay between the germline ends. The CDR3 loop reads CASNPWGGGTQYF. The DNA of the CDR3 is TGTGCCAGCAACCCCTGGGGAGGGGGGACCCAGTACTTC.

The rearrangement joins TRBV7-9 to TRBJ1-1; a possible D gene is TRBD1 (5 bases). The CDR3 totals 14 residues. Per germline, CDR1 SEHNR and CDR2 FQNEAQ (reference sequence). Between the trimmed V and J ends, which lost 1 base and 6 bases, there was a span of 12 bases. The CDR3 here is CASSLGLGGPEAFF. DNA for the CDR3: TGTGCCAGCAGCTTAGGTTTGGGGGGACCTGAAGCTTTCTTT.

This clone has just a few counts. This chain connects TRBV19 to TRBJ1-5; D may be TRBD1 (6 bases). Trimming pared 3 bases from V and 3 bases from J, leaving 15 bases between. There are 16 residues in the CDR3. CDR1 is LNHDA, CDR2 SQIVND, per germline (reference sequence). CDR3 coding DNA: TGTGCCAGTAGTATCCCTCCAGGGACAAACAATCAGCCCCAGCATTTT. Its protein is CASSIPPGTNNQPQHF. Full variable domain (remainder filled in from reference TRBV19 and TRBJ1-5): DGGITQSPKYLFRKEGQNVTLSCEQNLNHDAMYWYRQDPGQGLRLIYYSQIVNDFQKGDIAEGYSVSREKKESFPLTVTSAQKNPTAFYLCASSIPPGTNNQPQHFGDGTRLSIL.

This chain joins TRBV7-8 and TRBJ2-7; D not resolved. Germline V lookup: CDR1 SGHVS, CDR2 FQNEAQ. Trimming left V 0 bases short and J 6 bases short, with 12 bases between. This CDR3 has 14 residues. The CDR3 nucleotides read TGTGCCAGCAGCTTAGCGCTAGGAAGGTCCGAGCAGTACTTC. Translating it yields CASSLALGRSEQYF.

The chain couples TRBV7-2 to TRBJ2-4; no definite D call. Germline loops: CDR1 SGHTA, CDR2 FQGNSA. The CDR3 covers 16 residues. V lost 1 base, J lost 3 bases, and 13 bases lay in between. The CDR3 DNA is TGTGCCAGCAGCTTAGACTCAAAAATGATCAAAAACATTCAGTACTTC. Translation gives CASSLDSKMIKNIQYF.

The CDR3 bases are TGTGCCAGCAGCCTCGTGAGCTCCTACGAGCAGTACTTC. It yields the protein CASSLVSSYEQYF. V and J are TRBV7-2 and TRBJ2-7; D gene uncertain. From germline, CDR1 is SGHTA and CDR2 FQGNSA. The CDR3 totals 13 residues. V was clipped by 5 bases and J by 0 bases, with 8 bases between them.

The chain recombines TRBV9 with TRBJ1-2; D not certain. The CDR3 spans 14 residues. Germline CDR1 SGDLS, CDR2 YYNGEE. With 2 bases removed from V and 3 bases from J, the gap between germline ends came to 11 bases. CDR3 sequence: CASSVGPIDYGYTF. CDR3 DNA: TGTGCCAGCAGCGTCGGTCCAATCGACTATGGCTACACCTTC.

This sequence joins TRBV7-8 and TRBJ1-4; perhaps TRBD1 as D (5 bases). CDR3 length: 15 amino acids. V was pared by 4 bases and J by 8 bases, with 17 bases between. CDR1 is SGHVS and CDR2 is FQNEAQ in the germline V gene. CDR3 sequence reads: CASSYRPGLQEKLFF. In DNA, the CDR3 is TGTGCCAGCAGCTACCGGCCGGGACTCCAAGAAAAACTGTTTTTT.

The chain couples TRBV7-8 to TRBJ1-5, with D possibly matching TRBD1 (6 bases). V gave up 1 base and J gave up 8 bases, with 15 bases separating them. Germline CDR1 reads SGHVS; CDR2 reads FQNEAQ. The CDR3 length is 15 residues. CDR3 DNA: TGTGCCAGCAGCTTAGGGGCCCCGAGGGGGAAGCCCCAGCATTTT. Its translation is CASSLGAPRGKPQHF.